This T cell receptor (beta chain) was sequenced in a study of T cells in Graves' hyperthyroidism and ophthalmopathy. Study results and caveats: The authors' 13 V-J model separated ophthalmopathy from stable hyperthyroidism. Clonotypes that were expanded in thyroid above 0.001 mostly appeared in blood too.

The V gene lost 2 bases and the J gene lost 0 bases, with 8 bases spanning the gap. There are 14 residues in the CDR3. From germline, CDR1 is DFQATT and CDR2 SNEGSKA (reference sequence). For the diagnoses, clinical symptoms, serum thyroxine and TRAb, thyroid ultrasound and orbital computed tomography were used. 9 to 10 ml fresh peripheral blood yielded the PBMCs. Amplification of TCR beta CDR3 regions was performed using RNA transcripts as template. HTBI primers were the set used in a first-round RT-PCR of the TCR CDR3. One entry per CDR3 protein results from TCRdb running MiXCR on the multiplex PCR reads. Counted here are 370,000 or so distinct CDR3 sequences, roughly 12% occurring once; the ten biggest clones make up roughly 20%. Comment on this clonotype: As yet, its antigen is unknown.

The receptor comes from a man aged 30 to 39 with Graves' hyperthyroidism that later progressed to Graves' ophthalmopathy. The J gene is TRBJ1-5, the V gene TRBV20-1, with D hard to call. The sample was blood. The CDR3 protein is CSARLTLSNQPQHF. In DNA, the CDR3 is TGCAGTGCTAGATTGACACTTAGCAATCAGCCCCAGCATTTT.